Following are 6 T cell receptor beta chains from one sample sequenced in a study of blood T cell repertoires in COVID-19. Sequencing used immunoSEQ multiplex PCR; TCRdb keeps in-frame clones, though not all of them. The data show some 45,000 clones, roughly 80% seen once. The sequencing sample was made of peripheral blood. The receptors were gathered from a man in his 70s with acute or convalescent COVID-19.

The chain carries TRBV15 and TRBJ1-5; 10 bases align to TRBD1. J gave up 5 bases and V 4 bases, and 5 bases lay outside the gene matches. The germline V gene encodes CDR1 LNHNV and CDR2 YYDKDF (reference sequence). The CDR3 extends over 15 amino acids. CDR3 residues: CATSTRDRGDQPQHF. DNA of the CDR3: TGTGCCACCAGCACACGGGACAGGGGCGATCAGCCCCAGCATTTT.

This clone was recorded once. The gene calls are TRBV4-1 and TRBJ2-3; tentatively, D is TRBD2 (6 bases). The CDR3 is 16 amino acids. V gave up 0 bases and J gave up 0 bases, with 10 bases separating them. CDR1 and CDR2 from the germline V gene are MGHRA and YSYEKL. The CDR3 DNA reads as TGCGCCAGCAGCCAAGAGGGGGACTCTAGCACAGATACGCAGTATTTT. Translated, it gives CASSQEGDSSTDTQYF.

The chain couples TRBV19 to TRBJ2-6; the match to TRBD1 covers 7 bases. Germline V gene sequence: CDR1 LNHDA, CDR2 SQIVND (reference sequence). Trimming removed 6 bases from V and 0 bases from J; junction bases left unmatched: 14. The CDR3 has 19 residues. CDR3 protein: CASRGTGTEDLSGANVLTF. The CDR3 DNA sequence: TGTGCCAGTAGGGGAACCGGGACAGAGGACCTCTCTGGGGCCAACGTCCTGACTTTC.

For the CDR3, the DNA is TGTGCCAGCAGCCAAGGGGCCGCGGGTAGTGAAAAACTGTTTTTT. Protein: CASSQGAAGSEKLFF. The chain combines TRBV3-1 (or the pseudogene TRBV3-2) with TRBJ1-4; unclear D gene. This CDR3 is built from 15 residues. Germline CDR1 and CDR2: LGHDT and YNNKEL (reference sequence). Trimming stripped 1 base from V and 7 bases from J, with 13 bases between.

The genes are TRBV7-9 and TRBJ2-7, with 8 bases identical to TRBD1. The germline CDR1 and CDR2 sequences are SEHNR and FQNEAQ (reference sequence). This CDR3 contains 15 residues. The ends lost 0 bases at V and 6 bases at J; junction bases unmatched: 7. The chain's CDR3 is CASSLALDRGREQYF. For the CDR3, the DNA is TGTGCCAGCAGCTTAGCCCTTGACAGGGGACGCGAGCAGTACTTC. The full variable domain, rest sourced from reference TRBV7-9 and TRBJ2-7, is DTGVSQNPRHKITKRGQNVTFRCDPISEHNRLYWYRQTLGQGPEFLTYFQNEAQLEKSRLLSDRFSAERPKGSFSTLEIQRTEQGDSAMYLCASSLALDRGREQYFGPGTRLTVT.

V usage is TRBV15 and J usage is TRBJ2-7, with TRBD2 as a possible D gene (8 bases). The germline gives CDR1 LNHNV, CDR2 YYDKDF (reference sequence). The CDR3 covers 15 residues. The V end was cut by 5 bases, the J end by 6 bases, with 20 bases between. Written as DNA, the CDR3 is TGTGCCACCAGCCGGGAGGGGGCAGGGACGGGCGAGCAGTACTTC. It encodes CATSREGAGTGEQYF. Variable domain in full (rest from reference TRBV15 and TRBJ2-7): DAMVIQNPRYQVTQFGKPVTLSCSQTLNHNVMYWYQQKSSQAPKLLFHYYDKDFNNEADTPDNFQSRRPNTSFCFLDIRSPGLGDTAMYLCATSREGAGTGEQYFGPGTRLTVT.